This T cell receptor (beta chain) stems from a study of blood T cells in healthy people across ages. Notes on the study in general: Researchers judged that diversity estimates from one million T cells fell short of true values. There was a strong correlation between TCR beta diversity and naive T cell percentage.

The authors ran a second PCR of roughly 6 to 12 cycles using a sample-barcoded 5' primer and a J-beta primer mix. TCRdb itself ran the 5' RACE reads through MiXCR, one entry per CDR3 protein. Among some 710,000 distinct CDR3 sequences listed, over 20% were seen once. On this clonotype: Its target is unknown.

The CDR3 runs 17 residues. Losses at the gene ends were 5 bases for V and 1 base for J; bases not matched to a gene: 9. Germline CDR1 and CDR2: DFQATT and SNEGSKA (reference sequence). V gene TRBV20-1 combines with J gene TRBJ2-2, with 11 bases that match TRBD1. Sequencing input: blood. This TCR was recovered from a man in his 70s in good health. CDR3 in DNA: TGCAGTGCTGCTGGACAGGGGGCTCCGGTGAACACCGGGGAGCTGTTTTTT. It yields the protein CSAAGQGAPVNTGELFF.